The present T cell receptor beta chain was sequenced within a study of cytomegalovirus exposure and HLA in healthy donors. A multiplex PCR was run with 60 Vbeta primers and 13 Jbeta primers. Method: immunoSEQ multiplex PCR; TCRdb's copy keeps in-frame clones and lacks some. The sample has 190,000 or so clones; roughly 80% are singletons. CDR1 is SGHVS, CDR2 FQNEAQ, per germline. The CDR3 covers 16 residues. Deletions cut 4 bases from V and 6 bases from J, with 18 bases between. Study conclusions and caveats: In an earlier analysis, about 87% or about 30%: the productive usage of most TCR beta V segments.

As regards this clone: Antigen specificity is unknown.

The chain is built from TRBV7-8 and TRBJ2-2; D is uncertain. Sequencing was performed on PBMCs. The sequence was obtained from a boy between 5 and 17 years old in good health and CMV-seronegative. CDR3 coding DNA: TGTGCCAGCAGCTCATCAGCAGCCGCGAGGCCCGGGGAGCTGTTTTTT. It specifies CASSSSAAARPGELFF.